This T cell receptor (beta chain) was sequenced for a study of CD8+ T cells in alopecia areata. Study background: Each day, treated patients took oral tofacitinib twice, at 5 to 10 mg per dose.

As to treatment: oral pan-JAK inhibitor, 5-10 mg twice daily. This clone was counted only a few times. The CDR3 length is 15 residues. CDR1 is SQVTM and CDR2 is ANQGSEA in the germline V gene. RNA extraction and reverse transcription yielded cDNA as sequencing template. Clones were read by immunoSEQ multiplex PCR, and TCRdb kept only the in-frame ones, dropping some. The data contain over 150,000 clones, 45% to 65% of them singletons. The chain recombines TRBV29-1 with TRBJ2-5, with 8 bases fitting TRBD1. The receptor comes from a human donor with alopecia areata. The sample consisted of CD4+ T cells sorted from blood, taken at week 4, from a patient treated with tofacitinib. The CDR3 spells CSVKGGRGPQETQYF. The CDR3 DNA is TGCTCAGTCAAGGGGGGCAGGGGGCCCCAAGAGACCCAGTACTTC.